The clone carrying this T cell receptor beta chain occurred many times. This CDR3 comprises 13 residues. The germline V and J ends were trimmed by 1 base and 6 bases, with 10 bases remaining between them. Germline CDR1 reads SGHTA; CDR2 reads FQGNSA. The sample originates from a study of T cell repertoires in cytomegalovirus infection. TCRdb reanalysed the reads using MiXCR and keeps one entry per CDR3 protein. The table records over 90,000 distinct CDR3 sequences, 16% of them present only once. The specimen sequenced was PBMCs. The receptor's source is a human donor in good health (CMV status not recorded). Some clones in this sample may be carry-over from other donors' samples. This rearrangement joins TRBV7-2 to TRBJ2-7; D is possibly TRBD1 (5 bases). The CDR3 region has the DNA TGTGCCAGCAGCTTAGTATCTGACAGCGAGCAGTACTTC. This encodes CASSLVSDSEQYF.